Each of the 20 T cell receptor beta chains below was sequenced from the same sample in a study of blood T cell repertoires in COVID-19. TCRdb keeps only in-frame clones here, not all; method: immunoSEQ multiplex PCR. The table includes approximately 380,000 clones, around nine tenths detected once. The sample comprised PBMCs or T cells enriched from blood (not recorded which). The source of these receptors is a woman in her late teens or twenties who had recovered from COVID-19.

This chain joins TRBV29-1 and TRBJ2-2; no firm D call. This CDR3 region has 12 residues. Germline V gene lookup returns CDR1 SQVTM and CDR2 ANQGSEA. Trimming stripped 2 bases from V and 1 base from J, with 2 bases between. CDR3 coding DNA: TGCAGCGTTGAACAGAACACCGGGGAGCTGTTTTTT. Encoded protein: CSVEQNTGELFF.

J is TRBJ2-5 and V is TRBV7-2; D is perhaps TRBD2 (6 bases). CDR1 and CDR2 from the germline V gene are SGHTA and FQGNSA. The ends were cut back, 5 bases at V and 4 bases at J, with 17 bases in the middle. The CDR3 runs to 15 residues. Here the CDR3 reads CASSLRAGLGETQYF. The CDR3 nucleotides are TGTGCCAGCAGCCTTCGAGCGGGTTTGGGAGAGACCCAGTACTTC.

V gene TRBV15 combines with J gene TRBJ2-7; maybe TRBD2 (5 bases). This CDR3 has 12 residues. Germline V lookup: CDR1 LNHNV, CDR2 YYDKDF (reference sequence). Trimming removed 4 bases from V and 2 bases from J, with 6 bases in between. The CDR3 reads CATSTGAYEQYF. The CDR3 DNA sequence: TGTGCCACCAGCACCGGGGCCTACGAGCAGTACTTC.

This chain connects TRBV7-2 to TRBJ2-7; D call uncertain. V lost 0 bases, J lost 2 bases, and 11 bases lay in between. The CDR3 has 15 residues. Per the germline V gene, CDR1 is SGHTA and CDR2 is FQGNSA. Here the CDR3 DNA reads TGTGCCAGCAGCTTAGCGATCACTCAACCCTACGAGCAGTACTTC. This gives the protein CASSLAITQPYEQYF.

In regard to this clone: Other nucleotide sequences from this sample produce the same CDR3. The chain is built from TRBV12-3 or TRBV12-4 and TRBJ1-1; D is ambiguous. The V end lost 5 bases, the J end lost 0 bases, and 7 bases lay between the germline ends. CDR3 length: 13 amino acids. CDR3 nucleotides: TGTGCCAGCAGTCGACTACTGAACACTGAAGCTTTCTTT. Translation: CASSRLLNTEAFF.

This chain joins TRBV7-2 and TRBJ2-7, with D unresolved. Germline CDR1 reads SGHTA; CDR2 reads FQGNSA. Trimming took off 4 bases at V and 3 bases at J, with 7 bases between the two ends. This CDR3 is built from 12 residues. CDR3 residues: CASSWAGYEQYF. CDR3 nucleotides: TGTGCCAGCAGCTGGGCAGGCTACGAGCAGTACTTC.

The J gene is TRBJ1-1, the V gene TRBV7-2, with D perhaps TRBD1 (6 bases). This CDR3 has 18 residues. The V end was cut by 5 bases, the J end by 6 bases, with 28 bases between. Germline lookup yields CDR1 SGHTA and CDR2 FQGNSA. This chain's CDR3 is CASSRLRGGKGQSAEAFF. CDR3 nucleotide sequence: TGTGCCAGCAGCCGCCTGAGAGGGGGAAAGGGCCAATCCGCTGAAGCTTTCTTT.

The gene calls are TRBV27 and TRBJ1-2; possibly TRBD1 for D (5 bases). The germline CDR1 and CDR2 sequences are MNHEY and SMNVEV (reference sequence). V was trimmed by 0 bases and J by 4 bases, leaving 15 bases between them. This CDR3 is 16 amino acids long. The CDR3 is CASSLSKQDRVYGYTF. Written as DNA, the CDR3 is TGTGCCAGCAGTTTATCGAAACAGGATCGCGTCTATGGCTACACCTTC.

V gene TRBV7-9 combines with J gene TRBJ2-1; D unresolved. Germline CDR1 SEHNR, CDR2 FQNEAQ (reference sequence). The CDR3 covers 13 residues. V was shortened by 0 bases and J by 4 bases, with 4 bases between the two germline ends. CDR3 nucleotides: TGTGCCAGCAGCTTAGCCCCGTACAATGAGCAGTTCTTC. Encoded protein: CASSLAPYNEQFF.

The chain recombines TRBV7-3 with TRBJ2-6; 9 positions match TRBD2. This CDR3 comprises 17 residues. The germline V gene has CDR1 SGHTA and CDR2 FQGTGA. V lost 3 bases to trimming and J lost 0 bases; unmatched junction nucleotides: 3. The CDR3 is CASSFGTSTSGANVLTF. The CDR3 bases are TGTGCCAGCAGCTTTGGGACTAGCACCTCTGGGGCCAACGTCCTGACTTTC.

This chain links TRBV5-1 with TRBJ1-6, with 7 bases that match TRBD1. With V trimmed by 0 bases and J by 4 bases, 4 bases remained unmatched. This CDR3 comprises 16 residues. Germline V CDR1 and CDR2: SGHRS, YFSETQ. CDR3 bases: TGCGCCAGCAGCTTGGGACAGGGAGGATATAATTCACCCCTCCACTTT. Protein sequence: CASSLGQGGYNSPLHF.

The chain links TRBV5-1 to TRBJ1-2, with D tentatively TRBD1 (5 bases). The germline CDR1 and CDR2 sequences are SGHRS and YFSETQ. V lost 5 bases and J 3 bases, leaving 8 bases between the germline ends. The CDR3 consists of 12 residues. CDR3 amino acids: CASSTGDYGYTF. As DNA, the CDR3 is TGCGCCAGCAGTACAGGCGACTATGGCTACACCTTC. Supplemented by reference TRBV5-1 and TRBJ1-2, the full variable domain reads KAGVTQTPRYLIKTRGQQVTLSCSPISGHRSVSWYQQTPGQGLQFLFEYFSETQRNKGNFPGRFSGRQFSNSRSEMNVSTLELGDSALYLCASSTGDYGYTFGSGTRLTVV.

This clone has only a few counts. The chain has TRBV13 and TRBJ2-7; TRBD1 matches 7 bases. This CDR3 is built from 15 residues. V lost 5 bases and J lost 2; bases outside the gene matches: 9. Germline values: CDR1 PRHDT, CDR2 FYEKMQ (reference sequence). CDR3 loop: CASSMADRLTYEQYF. In nucleotides, the CDR3 is TGTGCCAGCAGCATGGCGGACAGGTTAACCTACGAGCAGTACTTC.

The chain employs TRBV28 and TRBJ1-1; 8 nucleotides align to TRBD1. Germline V gene data show CDR1 as MDHEN and CDR2 as SYDVKM. The CDR3 has 15 residues. Trimming at V came to 6 bases and at J to 1 base, leaving 7 bases not matched to a gene. Here the CDR3 DNA reads TGTGCCAGCAGCCGTCGGACAGGGTGGAACACTGAAGCTTTCTTT. Its protein is CASSRRTGWNTEAFF.

The V and J genes are TRBV9 and TRBJ2-7; D is perhaps TRBD1 (5 bases). Germline CDR1 SGDLS, CDR2 YYNGEE. This CDR3 is built from 16 residues. V dropped 0 bases and J dropped 2 bases, with 15 bases sitting between them. CDR3 amino acids: CASSVGSQGSAYEQYF. DNA for the CDR3: TGTGCCAGCAGCGTAGGGTCGCAGGGTTCGGCCTACGAGCAGTACTTC.

This chain uses TRBV28 with TRBJ2-7; 9 bases are a match to TRBD1. The CDR3 spans 14 residues. Trimming took 8 bases from V and 3 from J; bases not matched to a gene: 8. CDR1 MDHEN and CDR2 SYDVKM come from the germline V gene. The CDR3 here is CASEFTGGGYEQYF. The CDR3 coding sequence is TGTGCCAGCGAATTCACAGGGGGCGGCTACGAGCAGTACTTC.

This clone has more than one count but fewer than ten. The chain combines TRBV9 with TRBJ1-4; TRBD1 matches at 8 bases. The CDR3 length is 15 residues. Trimming removed 3 bases from V and 8 bases from J; junction bases left unmatched: 9. Germline CDR1 reads SGDLS; CDR2 reads YYNGEE. CDR3 amino acids: CASSGGQGWGEKLFF. For the CDR3, the DNA is TGTGCCAGCAGCGGAGGACAGGGCTGGGGAGAAAAACTGTTTTTT.

The V call is TRBV3-1 (or the pseudogene TRBV3-2), the J call TRBJ1-1; 8 positions match TRBD1. CDR1 and CDR2 from the germline V gene are LGHDT and YNNKEL (reference sequence). The ends lost 5 bases at V and 1 base at J; junction bases unmatched: 3. CDR3 length equals 14 residues. CDR3 DNA sequence: TGTGCCAGCAGCGCTGGACAGGGGAACACTGAAGCTTTCTTT. Its translation is CASSAGQGNTEAFF.

The chain has TRBV28 and TRBJ1-4; D unresolved. The V gene's germline CDR1 is MDHEN and CDR2 SYDVKM. This CDR3 is 15 amino acids long. Trimming shortened V by 1 base and J by 8 bases, and 14 bases separated the two germline ends. Written as DNA, the CDR3 is TGTGCCAGCAGTTTATCTTGGCCCCCTCAGGAAAAACTGTTTTTT. This encodes CASSLSWPPQEKLFF.

V gene TRBV7-2 combines with J gene TRBJ2-3, with D tentatively TRBD1 (5 bases). CDR1 and CDR2 (germline): SGHTA, FQGNSA. V lost 5 bases and J lost 4, with 16 bases in between. The CDR3 consists of 15 residues. The CDR3 is CASSPLGARADTQYF. In nucleotides, the CDR3 is TGTGCCAGCAGCCCGTTAGGGGCCCGCGCAGATACGCAGTATTTT.